This T cell receptor (beta chain) was profiled in a study of shared clonotypes between healthy human individuals. Some clones are missing from TCRdb's copy, which holds only in-frame ones; the method was immunoSEQ multiplex PCR. This table has 400,000 to 600,000 clones, about 96% appearing once. The CDR3 is 14 amino acids. The V gene's germline CDR1 is LNHDA and CDR2 SQIVND (reference sequence). V dropped 1 base and J dropped 0 bases, with 7 bases sitting between them. The chain couples TRBV19 to TRBJ2-7; D unclear. The source material was naive CD4+ T cells sorted from blood. Subset specified: CD45RA+ positively selected. This receptor was identified in a woman in her thirties in good health. CDR3 DNA: TGTGCCAGTAGTATAGTTCCAGACTCCTACGAGCAGTACTTC. Its translation: CASSIVPDSYEQYF.